These 5 T cell receptor beta chains were all obtained from the same sample, sequenced in a study of T cell changes during pregnancy in multiple sclerosis. Repertoires were generated with immunoSEQ multiplex PCR, while TCRdb's copy carries only in-frame clones and drops some. The repertoire holds about 24,000 clones, approximately 90% seen once, with around 0.7% in the top ten. Sequencing used CD4+ T cells from peripheral blood mononuclear cells, obtained in the first trimester of pregnancy. The receptors originated from a female donor in good health, enrolled as a control in a pregnancy study.

The chain combines TRBV11-2 with TRBJ2-7, with D possibly being TRBD2 (5 bases). Trimming removed 0 bases at V and 6 bases at J, with 9 bases between. The germline V gene has CDR1 SGHAT and CDR2 FQNNGV. The CDR3 covers 13 residues. The CDR3 DNA follows: TGTGCCAGCAGCTTAGAATCCAGCGGCGAGCAGTACTTC. Translation: CASSLESSGEQYF. The full variable domain, completed using reference TRBV11-2 and TRBJ2-7, is EAGVAQSPRYKIIEKRQSVAFWCNPISGHATLYWYQQILGQGPKLLIQFQNNGVVDDSQLPKDRFSAERLKGVDSTLKIQPAKLEDSAVYLCASSLESSGEQYFGPGTRLTVT.

The rearrangement uses TRBV2 and TRBJ1-2; a possible D gene is TRBD1 (6 bases). Germline V CDR1 and CDR2: SNHLY, FYNNEI. The CDR3 is 13 amino acids. Trimming took off 5 bases at V and 5 bases at J, with 12 bases between the two ends. The CDR3 nucleotides are TGTGCCAGCAGTTTCGACAGGACGTATGGCTACACCTTC. Amino acid sequence: CASSFDRTYGYTF. The full variable domain, completed using reference TRBV2 and TRBJ1-2, is EPEVTQTPSHQVTQMGQEVILRCVPISNHLYFYWYRQILGQKVEFLVSFYNNEISEKSEIFDDQFSVERPDGSNFTLKIRSTKLEDSAMYFCASSFDRTYGYTFGSGTRLTVV.

This clone was counted once. The V and J genes are TRBV7-8 and TRBJ2-7, with TRBD1 matching over 7 bases. The CDR3 loop spans 17 amino acids. The germline gives CDR1 SGHVS, CDR2 FQNEAQ. V gave up 5 bases and J gave up 4 bases; unmatched junction bases: 17. The chain's CDR3 is CASSVVETGKLSYEQYF. The CDR3 DNA follows: TGTGCCAGCAGCGTCGTCGAGACAGGGAAACTCTCTTACGAGCAGTACTTC.

The chain carries TRBV19 and TRBJ1-1; tentative D call: TRBD1 (6 bases). Germline CDR1 reads LNHDA; CDR2 reads SQIVND (reference sequence). The CDR3 sequence is 15 residues long. Trimming stripped 5 bases from V and 4 bases from J, with 17 bases between. The CDR3 sequence is CASSPRGGAATEAFF. The DNA for the CDR3 is TGTGCCAGTAGTCCCCGGGGGGGGGCAGCCACTGAAGCTTTCTTT. The full variable domain, rest sourced from reference TRBV19 and TRBJ1-1, is DGGITQSPKYLFRKEGQNVTLSCEQNLNHDAMYWYRQDPGQGLRLIYYSQIVNDFQKGDIAEGYSVSREKKESFPLTVTSAQKNPTAFYLCASSPRGGAATEAFFGQGTRLTVV.

CDR3 in amino acids: CASSVDSYSANEKLFF. CDR3 nucleotides: TGTGCCAGCAGCGTCGACAGCTACTCAGCTAATGAAAAACTGTTTTTT. V and J are TRBV9 and TRBJ1-4; D is perhaps TRBD1 (5 bases). In germline, CDR1 is SGDLS, CDR2 YYNGEE. V was clipped by 2 bases and J by 3 bases, with 14 bases between them. The CDR3 runs 16 residues.